The entry below gives a single T cell receptor (beta chain) sequence along with its context. Which antigen it targets is not known. No qualities accompany the bases; no much larger clone lies one base away. The donors belonged to the validation cohort of 120 subjects, which was separate from the roughly 670-subject first cohort. Libraries were built with the immunoSEQ multiplex PCR assay. On the authors' methods: A statistical classification framework was developed to diagnose cytomegalovirus status using the catalog of TCR beta chain sequences. The table was pulled from immuneACCESS by TCRdb, which kept in-frame rearrangements only. Such tables lose some clones; where checked, under half of the loss comes from unresolved V genes, and the rest has no known cause. That table furnishes V, J and clone size, whereas the DNA furnished D and trimming. The table for this sample lists over 100,000 clones; roughly nine tenths of them were counted only once. The ten largest clonotypes hold roughly 1.2% of the sample.

A distance of 5 bases separates the germline ends of V and J, which lose 7 bases and 2 bases respectively. The CDR1 and CDR2 encoded by the germline V gene (reference sequence) are LNHDA and SQIVND. The CDR3, cysteine through phenylalanine, is 11 amino acids long. Only CDR3 DNA is held: 33 bases, read in frame from base 1. The data were taken from a study of cytomegalovirus exposure and HLA in healthy donors (dated by TCRdb to about 2017). Some background on the complete study: According to a later analysis, one platform produced both the approximately 110 validation repertoires and the roughly 660 repertoires of the first cohort. The aim of the study was to test whether cataloging public T cell receptors could identify signatures of past pathogen exposure. Besides the first cohort of roughly 660 subjects, a separate validation cohort made up of some 110 different subjects was used. The study combined high-throughput TCR immunosequencing, statistical association of individual TCRs with disease status, and machine learning to predict cytomegalovirus infection status. Beyond this particular receptor, the publication reports: The validation cohort had no HLA typing available for a later analysis, so co-occurrence within that cohort was assessed over all 130 or so repertoires. While some public TCRs were present in many individuals, most TCR sequences turned up only very rarely across donors. The study listed around 160 TCR beta chains as associated with cytomegalovirus. Three of the identified cytomegalovirus-associated TCR beta chains were confirmed in vitro to be specific for cytomegalovirus antigens. A later analysis found that TCRs clustered in the first cohort also tended to co-occur in the 95 to 150 validation repertoires, with about 94% of cluster scores above 0. The classifier was reported to diagnose cytomegalovirus status with high specificity and sensitivity in both the original cohort and the validation cohort. According to the authors, the approach could potentially be generalized to other disease states and immunological phenotypes.

This clonotype originated in a woman aged 18-30 years in good health and CMV-seronegative. In this chain, TRBV19 is recombined with TRBJ2-5; the D gene cannot be named for sure. The specimen was PBMCs. DNA sequence: TGTGCCAGTACCTATCAAGAGACCCAGTACTTC. Its protein product is CASTYQETQYF.